A selection of T cell receptor beta chains follows, all from one sample in a study of blood T cell repertoires in COVID-19. Clones were read by immunoSEQ multiplex PCR, and TCRdb kept only the in-frame ones, dropping some. The repertoire has tens of thousands of clones, around 84% of them found once; the top ten carry approximately 1.6%. Source material: peripheral blood. Receptors originate from a man between 60 and 75 years old with COVID-19, enrolled during active disease. CDR3s include the opening cysteine and the closing phenylalanine or tryptophan. The D gene is left open where the match is weak. Where a row states a size, it is once, few, many or the class of an expanded clone; other rows omit it.

d_call	v_call	j_call	clone_size	cdr3_aa	cdr3_nt
-	TRBV10-1	TRBJ2-1	-	CASSEGRWNEQFF	TGCGCCAGCAGTGAGGGGCGTTGGAATGAGCAGTTCTTC
TRBD1	TRBV5-1	TRBJ1-5	-	CASSATGDRNQPQHF	TGCGCCAGCAGCGCCACAGGGGATCGAAATCAGCCCCAGCATTTT
TRBD2	TRBV30	TRBJ2-3	-	CAWSPGLATDTQYF	TGTGCCTGGAGTCCGGGACTAGCCACAGATACGCAGTATTTT
-	TRBV5-6	TRBJ2-5	-	CASSLYGRGGETQYF	TGTGCCAGCAGCTTGTACGGGAGAGGTGGAGAGACCCAGTACTTC
TRBD1	TRBV7-2	TRBJ1-2	-	CASSSGQYYGYTF	TGTGCCAGCAGCTCGGGACAGTACTATGGCTACACCTTC
TRBD1	TRBV5-1	TRBJ1-3	few	CASGGTGSTGNTIYF	TGCGCCAGCGGCGGGACAGGGAGTACTGGAAACACCATATATTTT
-	TRBV11-2	TRBJ2-7	-	CASSLESGTRTGQYF	TGTGCCAGCAGCTTAGAGTCAGGTACTAGAACCGGGCAGTACTTC
-	TRBV5-4	TRBJ1-6	-	CASQVDIAYNSPLHF	TGTGCCAGCCAGGTGGACATAGCATATAATTCACCCCTCCACTTT
-	TRBV16	TRBJ1-1	-	CASSLLAREAFF	TGTGCCAGCAGCCTCCTGGCCCGTGAAGCTTTCTTT
-	TRBV10-3	TRBJ1-2	-	CAISGGASGNYGYTF	TGTGCCATCAGTGGCGGGGCCTCAGGAAACTATGGCTACACCTTC
-	TRBV19	TRBJ2-3	-	CASSNRQSLSTDTQYF	TGTGCCAGTAGTAATCGACAGTCCCTTAGCACAGATACGCAGTATTTT
-	TRBV7-6	TRBJ2-2	-	CASSLSSTGELFF	TGTGCCAGCAGCTTAAGCTCCACCGGGGAGCTGTTTTTT
-	TRBV7-9	TRBJ2-2	once	CASSPRMAGELFF	TGTGCCAGCAGCCCCAGGATGGCCGGGGAGCTGTTTTTT
-	TRBV6-5	TRBJ1-2	-	CASSYGGHGYTF	TGTGCCAGCAGTTACGGGGGCCATGGCTACACCTTC
-	TRBV7-2	TRBJ2-1	-	CASSFGGPSFF	TGTGCCAGCAGCTTCGGCGGTCCCTCGTTCTTC
-	TRBV28	TRBJ1-6	-	CASSSIERPGGNSPLHF	TGTGCCAGCAGTTCTATCGAGAGGCCCGGTGGAAATTCACCCCTCCACTTT
TRBD1	TRBV10-3	TRBJ2-7	-	CAISDRQGSYEQYF	TGTGCCATCAGTGATAGACAGGGGTCCTACGAGCAGTACTTC
-	TRBV6-4	TRBJ1-5	few	CASSRHWGGDQPQHF	TGTGCCAGCAGTCGACATTGGGGGGGGGATCAGCCCCAGCATTTT
-	TRBV7-2	TRBJ2-1	-	CASSSLQGNEQFF	TGTGCCAGCAGCTCCCTTCAGGGTAATGAGCAGTTCTTC
-	TRBV28	TRBJ2-5	-	CASSLEGGVIETQYF	TGTGCCAGCAGTTTGGAGGGAGGCGTAATAGAGACCCAGTACTTC
-	TRBV11-3	TRBJ2-3	-	CASSSNTDTQYF	TGTGCCAGCAGCTCCAACACAGATACGCAGTATTTT
-	TRBV19	TRBJ2-2	-	CASSRRGTGELFF	TGTGCCAGTAGTAGGCGGGGAACCGGGGAGCTGTTTTTT
-	TRBV4-3	TRBJ2-1	once	CASSQDYYRDSEQFF	TGCGCCAGCAGCCAAGATTATTACCGGGATAGTGAGCAGTTCTTC
TRBD1	TRBV7-2	TRBJ2-3	-	CASSPKRTGGPDTQYF	TGTGCCAGCAGCCCAAAAAGGACAGGGGGGCCAGATACGCAGTATTTT